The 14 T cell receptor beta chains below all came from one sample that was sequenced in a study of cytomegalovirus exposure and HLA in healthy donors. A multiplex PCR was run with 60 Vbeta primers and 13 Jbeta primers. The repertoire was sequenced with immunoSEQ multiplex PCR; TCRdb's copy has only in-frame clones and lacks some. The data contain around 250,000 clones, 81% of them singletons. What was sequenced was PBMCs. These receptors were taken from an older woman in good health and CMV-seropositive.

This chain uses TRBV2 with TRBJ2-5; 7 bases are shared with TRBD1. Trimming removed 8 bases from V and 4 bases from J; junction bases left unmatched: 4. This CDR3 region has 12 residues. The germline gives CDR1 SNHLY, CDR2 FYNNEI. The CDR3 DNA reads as TGTGCCAGCCTTAGACAGGGAGAGACCCAGTACTTC. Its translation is CASLRQGETQYF.

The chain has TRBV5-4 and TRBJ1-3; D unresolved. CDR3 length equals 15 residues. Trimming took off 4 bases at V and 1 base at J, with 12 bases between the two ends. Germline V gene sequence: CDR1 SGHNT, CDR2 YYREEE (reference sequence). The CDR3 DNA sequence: TGTGCCAGCAGCAGGGAGATTGGTTCTGGAAACACCATATATTTT. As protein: CASSREIGSGNTIYF.

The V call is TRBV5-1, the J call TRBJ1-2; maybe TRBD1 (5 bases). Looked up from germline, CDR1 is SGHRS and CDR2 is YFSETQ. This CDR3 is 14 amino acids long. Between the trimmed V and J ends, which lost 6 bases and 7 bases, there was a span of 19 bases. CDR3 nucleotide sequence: TGCGCCAGCAAGGAGGGTGTGGGGGAAAGTGGCTACACCTTC. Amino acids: CASKEGVGESGYTF.

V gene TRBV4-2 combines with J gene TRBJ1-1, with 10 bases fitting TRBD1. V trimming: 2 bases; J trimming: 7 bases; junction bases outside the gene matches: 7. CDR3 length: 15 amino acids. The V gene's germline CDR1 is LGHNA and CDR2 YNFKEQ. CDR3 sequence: CASSQRDRGQDEAFF. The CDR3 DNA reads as TGTGCCAGCAGCCAACGGGACAGGGGACAGGATGAAGCTTTCTTT.

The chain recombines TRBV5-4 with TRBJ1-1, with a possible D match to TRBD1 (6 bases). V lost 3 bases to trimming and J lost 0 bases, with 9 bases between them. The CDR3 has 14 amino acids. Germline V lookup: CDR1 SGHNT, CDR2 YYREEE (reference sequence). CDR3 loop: CASSWTVMNTEAFF. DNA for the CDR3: TGTGCCAGCAGCTGGACAGTTATGAACACTGAAGCTTTCTTT.

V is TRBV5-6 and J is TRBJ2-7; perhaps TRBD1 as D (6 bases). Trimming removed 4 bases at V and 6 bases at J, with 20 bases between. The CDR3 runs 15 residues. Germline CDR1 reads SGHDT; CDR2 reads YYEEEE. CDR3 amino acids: CASSSLGGPVGEQYF. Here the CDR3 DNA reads TGTGCCAGCAGCAGCCTTGGGGGCCCTGTAGGCGAGCAGTACTTC.

CDR3 DNA sequence: TGTGCCAGCAGCTTAAACACCGGGACAGGTGAAGCTTTCTTT. This encodes CASSLNTGTGEAFF. The V and J genes are TRBV11-2 and TRBJ1-1; the match to TRBD1 covers 8 bases. Germline V gene lookup returns CDR1 SGHAT and CDR2 FQNNGV. CDR3 length equals 14 residues. With V trimmed by 2 bases and J by 7 bases, 6 bases remained unmatched.

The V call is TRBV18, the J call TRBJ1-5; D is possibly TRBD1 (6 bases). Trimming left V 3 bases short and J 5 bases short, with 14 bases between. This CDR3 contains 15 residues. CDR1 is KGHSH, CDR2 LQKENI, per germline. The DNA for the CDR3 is TGTGCCAGCTCACCTAACAGGGTCGAGGATCAGCCCCAGCATTTT. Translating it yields CASSPNRVEDQPQHF.

The CDR3 here is CASSPSGYRGYTF. The CDR3, as DNA: TGTGCCAGCAGCCCGTCGGGGTATCGAGGCTACACCTTC. The chain couples TRBV4-2 to TRBJ1-2; D is uncertain. CDR1 is LGHNA, CDR2 YNFKEQ, per germline. This CDR3 has 13 amino acids. Deletions cut 4 bases from V and 8 bases from J, with 14 bases between.

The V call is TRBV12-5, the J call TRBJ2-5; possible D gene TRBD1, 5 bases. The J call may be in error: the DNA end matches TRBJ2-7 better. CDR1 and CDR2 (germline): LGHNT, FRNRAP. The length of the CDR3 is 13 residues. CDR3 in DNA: TGTGCTAGTGGTTTGGGGGGCAATTACGAGCAGTACTTC. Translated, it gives CASGLGGNYEQYF.

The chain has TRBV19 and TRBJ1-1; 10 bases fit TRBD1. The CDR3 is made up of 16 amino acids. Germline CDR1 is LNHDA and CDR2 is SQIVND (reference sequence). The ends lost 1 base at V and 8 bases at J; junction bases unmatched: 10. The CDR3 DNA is TGTGCCAGTAGTATAGTGAGGGGACAGGGGATCCAAGAAGCTTTCTTT. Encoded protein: CASSIVRGQGIQEAFF.

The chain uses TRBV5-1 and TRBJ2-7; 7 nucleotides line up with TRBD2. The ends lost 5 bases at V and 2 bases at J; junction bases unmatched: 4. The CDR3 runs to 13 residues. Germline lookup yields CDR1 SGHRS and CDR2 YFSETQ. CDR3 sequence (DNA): TGCGCCAGCAGACCGGGAGGAACCTACGAGCAGTACTTC. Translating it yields CASRPGGTYEQYF.

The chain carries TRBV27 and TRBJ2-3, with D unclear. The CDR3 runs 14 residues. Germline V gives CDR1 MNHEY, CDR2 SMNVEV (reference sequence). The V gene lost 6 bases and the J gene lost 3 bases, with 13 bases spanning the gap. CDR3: CASRPPHRTDTQYF. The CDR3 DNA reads TGTGCCAGCAGACCGCCCCACCGGACAGATACGCAGTATTTT.

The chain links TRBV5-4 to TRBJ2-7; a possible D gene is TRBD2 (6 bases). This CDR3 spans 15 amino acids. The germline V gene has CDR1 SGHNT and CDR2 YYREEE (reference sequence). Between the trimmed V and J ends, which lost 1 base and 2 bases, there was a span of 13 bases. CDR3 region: CASSLSEGLTYEQYF. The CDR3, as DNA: TGTGCCAGCAGCTTGTCGGAGGGCCTCACCTACGAGCAGTACTTC.